This entry describes one T cell receptor (beta chain). CDR3 size: 15 residues. Germline trimming cut 3 bases from V and 7 bases from J; bases unmatched to any gene: 6. Germline CDR1 reads SGHTA; CDR2 reads FQGNSA. The data belong to a study of identical twins. TCRdb reprocessed the 5' RACE reads with MiXCR, giving one entry per CDR3 protein. In the table there are 450,000 or so distinct CDR3 sequences, 14% of which are singletons. The same data also contributed to another study, on yellow fever vaccine responses in identical twins.

Sequenced sample: CD4+ T cells sorted from blood. The chain has TRBV7-2 and TRBJ2-5, with TRBD2 identical over 12 bases. The TCR was taken from a woman between 18 and 30 years old in good health. The CDR3 DNA follows: TGTGCCAGCAGCTTCCGACTAGCGGGAGCGACGACCCAGTACTTC. Translating gives CASSFRLAGATTQYF.